The subject of this entry is one TCR beta chain. Per the original data handling: Reference gene primer amplification yielded estimated nucleated cell counts. Sequencing used immunoSEQ multiplex PCR; TCRdb keeps in-frame clones, though not all of them. That table furnishes V, J and clone size, whereas the DNA furnished D and trimming. Among around 250,000 clones listed, approximately 80% were seen once. The record originates from a study of blood T cell repertoires in COVID-19. Background on the study: Specimens from acute and convalescent COVID-19 originated in the United States, Italy and Spain. The analysed material was cDNA or gDNA that came from T cells, B-cell-depleted T cells, or PBMCs.

V lost 6 bases to trimming and J lost 0 bases, with 12 bases between them. The CDR3 has 14 amino acids. The V gene's germline CDR1 is MNHEY and CDR2 SVGAGI. This sequence originates from a young man who had recovered from COVID-19. The rearrangement uses TRBV6-5 and TRBJ2-7, with D perhaps matching TRBD1 (5 bases). Sample: peripheral blood. CDR3: CASSPDSYSYEQYF. In DNA, the CDR3 is TGTGCCAGCAGCCCCGACAGTTACTCCTACGAGCAGTACTTC.